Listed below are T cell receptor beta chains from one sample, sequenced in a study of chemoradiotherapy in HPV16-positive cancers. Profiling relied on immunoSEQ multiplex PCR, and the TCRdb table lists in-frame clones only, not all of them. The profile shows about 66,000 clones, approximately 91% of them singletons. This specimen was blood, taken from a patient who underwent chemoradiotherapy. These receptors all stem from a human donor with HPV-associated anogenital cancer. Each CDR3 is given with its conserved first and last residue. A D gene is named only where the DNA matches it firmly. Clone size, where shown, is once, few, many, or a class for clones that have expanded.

TGTGCCAGCAGCTTAAGACAGGGAAACAATGAGCAGTTCTTC CASSLRQGNNEQFF TRBJ2-1 TRBV7-3 TRBD1 few
TGTGCCAGCAGCTTACTCGGGACAGTCAATCAGCCCCAGCATTTT CASSLLGTVNQPQHF TRBJ1-5 TRBV11-2 TRBD1 -
TGTGCCATCAGTGAGTCGATGGGAGGGTTCGATGAGCAGTTCTTC CAISESMGGFDEQFF TRBJ2-1 TRBV10-3 TRBD2 -
TGTGCCAGCAGTTTTAGAATGACAGGGAGAGATGAAAAACTGTTTTTT CASSFRMTGRDEKLFF TRBJ1-4 TRBV28 TRBD1 -
TGCGCCAGCAGGCCCGGGTGGGCCGCTTTAGCCAAAAACATTCAGTACTTC CASRPGWAALAKNIQYF TRBJ2-4 TRBV5-1 - -
TGTGCCAGCAGTTTCGACAGGGCCGACACTGAAGCTTTCTTT CASSFDRADTEAFF TRBJ1-1 TRBV28 TRBD1 -
TGTGCCAGTAGGGGGATCGGGAGAGAGTTCTACAATGAGCAGTTCTTC CASRGIGREFYNEQFF TRBJ2-1 TRBV19 - -
TGTGCCAGTGGGGGGGGCAGACAAGAGACCCAGTACTTC CASGGGRQETQYF TRBJ2-5 TRBV2 - few
TGTGCCAGTATTTCCAGGACCACCAACGAGCAGTACTTC CASISRTTNEQYF TRBJ2-7 TRBV19 - -
TGTGCCAGCAGTGAACCGCACCTAGCGGGAGGGCCTCGAGGCGCAGATACGCAGTATTTT CASSEPHLAGGPRGADTQYF TRBJ2-3 TRBV6-1 TRBD2 -
TGTGCCAGCTCACCAGGGCTAGGCAATGAGCAGTTCTTC CASSPGLGNEQFF TRBJ2-1 TRBV18 - -
TGTGCCAGCTCACCCCCCGGGACAGGGAACTCCTACGAGCAGTACTTC CASSPPGTGNSYEQYF TRBJ2-7 TRBV18 TRBD1 -
TGTGCCAGCAGCGTGTACAGGGGAGAGGGTAGGGGCTACACCTTC CASSVYRGEGRGYTF TRBJ1-2 TRBV9 TRBD1 once
TGTGCCAGCAGTGAAATAGGACCCTACGAGCAGTACTTC CASSEIGPYEQYF TRBJ2-7 TRBV6-1 - few
TGTGCCAGCAGCCCCTCACTAGCGGGAGTGGCGGTGGGTTACGAGCAGTACTTC CASSPSLAGVAVGYEQYF TRBJ2-7 TRBV5-4 TRBD2 -
TGTGCCAGCTTGACAGGTTTAAGAAACTATGGCTACACCTTC CASLTGLRNYGYTF TRBJ1-2 TRBV5-4 - -
TGTGCCAGCAGTGCCCCCGTAGGGAGCTACGAGCAGTACTTC CASSAPVGSYEQYF TRBJ2-7 TRBV28 - -
TGTGCCAGCAGTCCGGACGATTTGTCGAATCAGCCCCAGCATTTT CASSPDDLSNQPQHF TRBJ1-5 TRBV2 - few
TGCAGCTCGACCGGGGCCGGCTCCTACGAGCAGTACTTC CSSTGAGSYEQYF TRBJ2-7 TRBV29-1 - -
TGTGCCAGCAGCCAAGTTAGGGACAACTACGAGCAGTACTTC CASSQVRDNYEQYF TRBJ2-7 TRBV4-2 - once
TGTGCCAGCAGCTTAATTGGATACGACAACTTCTACAATGAGCAGTTCTTC CASSLIGYDNFYNEQFF TRBJ2-1 TRBV7-9 - -
TGTGCCAGCAGCTCTCCTCGGGCTCTATTGAACACTGAAGCTTTCTTT CASSSPRALLNTEAFF TRBJ1-1 TRBV7-9 - once
TGTGCCAGCAGCCCCCCCGTGGGACAGGGGTTGGGCGGGGCCAACGTCCTGACTTTC CASSPPVGQGLGGANVLTF TRBJ2-6 TRBV5-4 TRBD1 -
TGTGCCAGCAGCCAGCGGGAGGGCTCGTGGGATACGCAGTATTTT CASSQREGSWDTQYF TRBJ2-3 TRBV11-3 TRBD2 -
TGTGCCAGCAGTTTTCGTGGGGGCGGGTATGGCTACACCTTC CASSFRGGGYGYTF TRBJ1-2 TRBV28 - -
TGTGCCAGCAGCTACGACCCCTCCGGGACAGGGTACTATGGCTACACCTTC CASSYDPSGTGYYGYTF TRBJ1-2 TRBV5-4 TRBD1 -
TGTGCCAGCATCGAACAAGAGACCCAGTACTTC CASIEQETQYF TRBJ2-5 TRBV6-6 - -
TGTGCCAGCAGTCGACTACTAGAAGCGGCCTACGAGCAGTACTTC CASSRLLEAAYEQYF TRBJ2-7 TRBV6-5 - -
TGCGCCAGCAGTTGGACAGGGAACGCCAACTATGGCTACACCTTC CASSWTGNANYGYTF TRBJ1-2 TRBV5-1 TRBD1 once
TGTGCCAGCAGCCCTAGGTTGAGACCACCATACGAGCAGTACTTC CASSPRLRPPYEQYF TRBJ2-7 TRBV7-6 - -
TGTGCCAGCAGCTTAGTGGGGCAGGGCTCAAAAGGCGGGGAGCTGTTTTTT CASSLVGQGSKGGELFF TRBJ2-2 TRBV11-3 - -
TGTGCCAGTAGTCCGGGACATTCCTACGAGCAGTACTTC CASSPGHSYEQYF TRBJ2-7 TRBV19 - -
TGTGCCAGCAGCCCCGGATGGGGGGGACCCACAGATACGCAGTATTTT CASSPGWGGPTDTQYF TRBJ2-3 TRBV7-3 TRBD2 -
TGTGCCAGCAGCCCCTGGGACCAATTGAACACTGAAGCTTTCTTT CASSPWDQLNTEAFF TRBJ1-1 TRBV9 - -
TGTGCCAGCAGCCCGGGACTAGCGGAGGCTAATGAGCAGTTCTTC CASSPGLAEANEQFF TRBJ2-1 TRBV2 TRBD2 -